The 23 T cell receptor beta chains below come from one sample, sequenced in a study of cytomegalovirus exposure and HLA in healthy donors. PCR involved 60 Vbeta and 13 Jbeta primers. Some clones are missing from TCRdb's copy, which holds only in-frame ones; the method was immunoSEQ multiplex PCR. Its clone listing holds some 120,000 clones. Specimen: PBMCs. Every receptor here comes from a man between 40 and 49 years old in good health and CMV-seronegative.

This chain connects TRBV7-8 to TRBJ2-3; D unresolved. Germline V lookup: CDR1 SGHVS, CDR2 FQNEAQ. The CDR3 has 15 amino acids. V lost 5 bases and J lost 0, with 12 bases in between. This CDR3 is CASSARVVSTDTQYF. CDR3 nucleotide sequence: TGTGCCAGCAGCGCCCGGGTCGTAAGCACAGATACGCAGTATTTT.

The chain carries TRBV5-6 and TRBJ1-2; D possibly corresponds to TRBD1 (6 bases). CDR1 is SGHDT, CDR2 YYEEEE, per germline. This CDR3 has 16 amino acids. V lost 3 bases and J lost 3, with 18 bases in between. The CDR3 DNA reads TGTGCCAGCAGCTCGACAGGACTGGACACTTACTATGGCTACACCTTC. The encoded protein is CASSSTGLDTYYGYTF.

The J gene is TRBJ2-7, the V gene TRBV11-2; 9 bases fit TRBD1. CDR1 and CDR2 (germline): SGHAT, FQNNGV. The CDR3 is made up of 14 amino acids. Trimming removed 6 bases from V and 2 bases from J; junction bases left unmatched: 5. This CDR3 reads CASRVTGGPYEQYF. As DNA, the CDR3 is TGTGCCAGCAGAGTCACAGGGGGCCCCTACGAGCAGTACTTC.

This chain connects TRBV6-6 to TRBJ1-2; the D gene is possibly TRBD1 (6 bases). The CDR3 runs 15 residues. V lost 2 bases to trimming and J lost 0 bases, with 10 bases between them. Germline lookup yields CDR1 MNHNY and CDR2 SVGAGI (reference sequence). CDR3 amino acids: CASSYTTGPNYGYTF. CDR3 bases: TGTGCCAGCAGTTACACGACAGGCCCTAACTATGGCTACACCTTC.

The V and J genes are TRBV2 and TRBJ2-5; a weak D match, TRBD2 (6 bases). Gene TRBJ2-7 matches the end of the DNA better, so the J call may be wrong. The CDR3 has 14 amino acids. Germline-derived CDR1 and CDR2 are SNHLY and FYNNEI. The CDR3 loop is CASSVGGIVYEQYF. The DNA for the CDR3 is TGTGCCAGCAGTGTTGGGGGGATTGTCTACGAGCAGTACTTC.

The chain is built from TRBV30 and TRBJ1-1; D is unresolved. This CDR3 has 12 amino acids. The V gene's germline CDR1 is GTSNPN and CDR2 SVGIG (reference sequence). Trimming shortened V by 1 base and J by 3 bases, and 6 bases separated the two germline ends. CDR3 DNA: TGTGCCTGGAGTGCGCGGGACACTGAAGCTTTCTTT. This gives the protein CAWSARDTEAFF.

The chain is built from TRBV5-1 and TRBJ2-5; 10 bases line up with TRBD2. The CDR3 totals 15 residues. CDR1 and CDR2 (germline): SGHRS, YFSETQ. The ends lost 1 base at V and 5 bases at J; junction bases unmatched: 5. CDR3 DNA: TGCGCCAGCAGCTTGATGCCTAGCGGGAGCGAGACCCAGTACTTC. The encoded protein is CASSLMPSGSETQYF.

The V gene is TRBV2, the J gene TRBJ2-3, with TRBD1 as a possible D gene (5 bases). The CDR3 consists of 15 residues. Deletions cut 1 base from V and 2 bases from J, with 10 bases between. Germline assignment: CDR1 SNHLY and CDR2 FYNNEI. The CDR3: CASSEGQSDTDTQYF. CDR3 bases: TGTGCCAGCAGTGAAGGACAGTCGGACACAGATACGCAGTATTTT.

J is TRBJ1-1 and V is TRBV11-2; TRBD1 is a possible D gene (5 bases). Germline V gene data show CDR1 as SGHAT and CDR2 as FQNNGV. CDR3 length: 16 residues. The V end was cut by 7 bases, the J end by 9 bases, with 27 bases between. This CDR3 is CASNPWGGVDTLKAFF. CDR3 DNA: TGTGCCAGCAACCCCTGGGGCGGGGTCGATACACTGAAAGCTTTCTTT.

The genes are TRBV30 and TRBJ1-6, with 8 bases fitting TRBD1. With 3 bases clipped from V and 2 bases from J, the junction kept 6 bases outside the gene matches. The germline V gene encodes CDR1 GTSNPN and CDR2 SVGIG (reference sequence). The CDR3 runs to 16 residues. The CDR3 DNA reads TGTGCCTGGAGACGACGACAGGGGCCCTATAATTCACCCCTCCACTTT. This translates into CAWRRRQGPYNSPLHF.

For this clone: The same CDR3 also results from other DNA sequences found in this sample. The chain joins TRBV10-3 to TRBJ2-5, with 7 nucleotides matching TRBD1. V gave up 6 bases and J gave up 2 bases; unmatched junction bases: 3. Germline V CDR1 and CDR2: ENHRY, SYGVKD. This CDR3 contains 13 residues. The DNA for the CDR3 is TGTGCCATCAGCAGGGACAGACAAGAGACCCAGTACTTC. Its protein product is CAISRDRQETQYF.

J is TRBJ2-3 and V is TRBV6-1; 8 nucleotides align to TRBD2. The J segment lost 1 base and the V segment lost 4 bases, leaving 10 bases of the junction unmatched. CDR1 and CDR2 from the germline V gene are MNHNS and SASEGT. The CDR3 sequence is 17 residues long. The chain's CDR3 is CASSAPGGGIRTDTQYF. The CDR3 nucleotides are TGTGCCAGCAGTGCCCCCGGGGGGGGGATTCGCACAGATACGCAGTATTTT.

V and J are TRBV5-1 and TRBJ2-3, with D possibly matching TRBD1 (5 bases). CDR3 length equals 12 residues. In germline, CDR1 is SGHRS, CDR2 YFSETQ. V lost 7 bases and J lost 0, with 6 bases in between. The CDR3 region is CASGASTDTQYF. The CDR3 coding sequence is TGCGCCAGCGGGGCTAGCACAGATACGCAGTATTTT.

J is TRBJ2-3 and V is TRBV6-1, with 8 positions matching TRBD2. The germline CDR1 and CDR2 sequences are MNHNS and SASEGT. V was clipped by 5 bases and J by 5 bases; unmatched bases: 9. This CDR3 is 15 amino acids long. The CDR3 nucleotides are TGTGCCAGCAGTCCCCGGGAGGGGGGTCGAGATACGCAGTATTTT. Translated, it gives CASSPREGGRDTQYF.

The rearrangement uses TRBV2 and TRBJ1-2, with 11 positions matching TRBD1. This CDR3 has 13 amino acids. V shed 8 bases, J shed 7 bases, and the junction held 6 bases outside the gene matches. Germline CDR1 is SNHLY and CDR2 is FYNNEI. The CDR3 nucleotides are TGTGCCAGCCGCGGGACAGGGGGTAGTGGCTACACCTTC. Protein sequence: CASRGTGGSGYTF.

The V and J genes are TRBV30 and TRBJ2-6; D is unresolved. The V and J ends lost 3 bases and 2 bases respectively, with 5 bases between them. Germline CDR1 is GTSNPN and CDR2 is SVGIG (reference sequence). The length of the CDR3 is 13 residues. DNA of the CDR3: TGTGCCTGGAGGACTGCTGGGGCCAACGTCCTGACTTTC. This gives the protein CAWRTAGANVLTF.

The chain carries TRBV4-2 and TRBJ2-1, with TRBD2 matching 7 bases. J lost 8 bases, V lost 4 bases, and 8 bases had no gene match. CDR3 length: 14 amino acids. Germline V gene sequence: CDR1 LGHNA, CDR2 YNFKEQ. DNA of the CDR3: TGTGCCAGCAGCCGGGAAGCTAGCGGAGATGAGCAGTTCTTC. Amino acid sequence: CASSREASGDEQFF.

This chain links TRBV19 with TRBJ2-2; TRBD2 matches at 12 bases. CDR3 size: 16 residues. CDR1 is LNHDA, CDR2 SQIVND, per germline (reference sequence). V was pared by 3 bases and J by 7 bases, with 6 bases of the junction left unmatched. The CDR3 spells CASSIQGTSGHGELFF. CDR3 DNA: TGTGCCAGTAGTATCCAAGGGACTAGCGGGCACGGGGAGCTGTTTTTT.

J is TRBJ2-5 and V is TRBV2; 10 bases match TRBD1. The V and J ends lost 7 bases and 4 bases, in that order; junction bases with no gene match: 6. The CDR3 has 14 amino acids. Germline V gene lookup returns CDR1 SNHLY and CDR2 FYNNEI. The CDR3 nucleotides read TGTGCCAGCAAGGGACAGGGGCGGCCAGAGACCCAGTACTTC. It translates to CASKGQGRPETQYF.

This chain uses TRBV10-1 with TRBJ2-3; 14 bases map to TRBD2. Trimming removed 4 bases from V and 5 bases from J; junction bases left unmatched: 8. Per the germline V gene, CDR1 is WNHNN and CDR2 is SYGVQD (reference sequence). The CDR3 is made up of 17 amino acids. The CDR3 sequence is CASSGPLGTSGRDTQYF. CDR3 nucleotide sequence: TGCGCCAGCAGTGGGCCTCTGGGGACTAGCGGGAGAGATACGCAGTATTTT.

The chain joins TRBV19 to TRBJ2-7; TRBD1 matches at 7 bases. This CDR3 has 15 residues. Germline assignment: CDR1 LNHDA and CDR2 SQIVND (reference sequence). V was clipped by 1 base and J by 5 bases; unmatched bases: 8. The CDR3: CASSIGQGKGHEQYF. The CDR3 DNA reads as TGTGCCAGTAGTATAGGACAGGGTAAGGGGCACGAGCAGTACTTC.

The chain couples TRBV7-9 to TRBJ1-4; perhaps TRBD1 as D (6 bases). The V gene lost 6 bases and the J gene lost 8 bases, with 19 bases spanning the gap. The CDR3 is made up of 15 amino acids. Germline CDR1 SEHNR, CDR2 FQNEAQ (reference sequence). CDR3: CASSYRGAGEEKLFF. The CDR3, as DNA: TGTGCCAGCAGTTACCGCGGAGCAGGGGAGGAAAAACTGTTTTTT.

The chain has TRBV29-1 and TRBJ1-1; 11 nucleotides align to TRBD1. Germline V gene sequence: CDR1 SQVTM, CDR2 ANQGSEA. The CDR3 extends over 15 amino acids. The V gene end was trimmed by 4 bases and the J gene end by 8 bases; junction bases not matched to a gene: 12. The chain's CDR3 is CSVARTGGVEGEAFF. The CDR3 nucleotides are TGCAGCGTTGCTCGGACAGGGGGCGTGGAAGGGGAAGCTTTCTTT.